Each of the 17 T cell receptor beta chains below was sequenced from the same sample in a study of graft-versus-host responses after intestinal transplantation. The repertoire was sequenced with immunoSEQ multiplex PCR; TCRdb's copy has only in-frame clones and lacks some. The sample has over 80,000 clones; roughly 82% are singletons. The sequences come from PBMCs, collected 255 days after intestinal transplant. All receptors derive from a human patient who received an intestinal transplant, so some T cells may come from the graft donor.

This chain joins TRBV28 and TRBJ1-5; 8 bases align to TRBD1. Germline CDR1 MDHEN, CDR2 SYDVKM. The V and J ends lost 5 bases and 1 base, in that order; junction bases with no gene match: 7. The CDR3 loop spans 16 amino acids. This chain's CDR3 is CASSGGQGASNQPQHF. For the CDR3, the DNA is TGTGCCAGCAGTGGGGGTCAGGGGGCCAGCAATCAGCCCCAGCATTTT. Using reference TRBV28 and TRBJ1-5 for the parts outside the CDR3, the full variable domain is DVKVTQSSRYLVKRTGEKVFLECVQDMDHENMFWYRQDPGLGLRLIYFSYDVKMKEKGDIPEGYSVSREKKERFSLILESASTNQTSMYLCASSGGQGASNQPQHFGDGTRLSIL.

Written as DNA, the CDR3 is TGTGCCAGCAGCCAAGAGACTAGCGGATTCTACAATGAGCAGTTCTTC. Translation gives CASSQETSGFYNEQFF. The V call is TRBV4-2, the J call TRBJ2-1; 9 nucleotides agree with TRBD2. Germline CDR1 LGHNA, CDR2 YNFKEQ. The CDR3 covers 16 residues. The junction had 3 bases not matched to a gene; V was cut back by 0 bases and J by 3 bases.

The J gene is TRBJ1-1, the V gene TRBV2; D ambiguous. CDR1 is SNHLY, CDR2 FYNNEI, per germline. This CDR3 comprises 15 residues. The V end lost 5 bases, the J end lost 1 base, and 14 bases lay between the germline ends. The CDR3 sequence is CASSPAGMGNTEAFF. The CDR3, as DNA: TGTGCCAGCAGTCCGGCGGGGATGGGGAACACTGAAGCTTTCTTT. The whole variable domain, remainder taken from reference TRBV2 and TRBJ1-1, is EPEVTQTPSHQVTQMGQEVILRCVPISNHLYFYWYRQILGQKVEFLVSFYNNEISEKSEIFDDQFSVERPDGSNFTLKIRSTKLEDSAMYFCASSPAGMGNTEAFFGQGTRLTVV.

The chain carries TRBV29-1 and TRBJ1-1; TRBD1 might be the D (6 bases). The CDR3 totals 14 residues. Germline CDR1 and CDR2: SQVTM and ANQGSEA. V was pared by 7 bases and J by 1 base, with 16 bases between. The CDR3 DNA reads as TGCAGCGCCCTCCGAGGGGGGCCGAACACTGAAGCTTTCTTT. Its translation: CSALRGGPNTEAFF.

This clone was observed a handful of times. This chain joins TRBV5-1 and TRBJ2-1; TRBD2 is a possible D gene (6 bases). The germline V and J ends were trimmed by 6 bases and 7 bases, with 23 bases remaining between them. The CDR3 runs to 16 residues. The V gene's germline CDR1 is SGHRS and CDR2 YFSETQ. The CDR3 coding sequence is TGCGCCAGCATGTGGTCCTTTGCGGGACCTCAAAATGAGCAGTTCTTC. This gives the protein CASMWSFAGPQNEQFF.

The rearrangement links TRBV28 to TRBJ1-6; D remains ambiguous. This CDR3 contains 15 residues. Germline V gives CDR1 MDHEN, CDR2 SYDVKM. V was pared by 7 bases and J by 0 bases, with 10 bases between. The CDR3 sequence is CASTPTRSYNSPLHF. The CDR3 region has the DNA TGTGCCAGCACCCCAACCCGCTCCTATAATTCACCCCTCCACTTT.

The chain combines TRBV5-4 with TRBJ2-7; 12 bases line up with TRBD2. Germline CDR1 SGHNT, CDR2 YYREEE (reference sequence). This CDR3 comprises 16 residues. The trim removed 2 bases at V and 6 bases at J, leaving 9 bases unmatched. CDR3 in amino acids: CASSFGRLAGVSEQYF. CDR3 in DNA: TGTGCCAGCAGCTTCGGCCGACTAGCGGGAGTAAGCGAGCAGTACTTC. Full variable domain (outside the CDR3, taken from reference TRBV5-4 and TRBJ2-7): ETGVTQSPTHLIKTRGQQVTLRCSSQSGHNTVSWYQQALGQGPQFIFQYYREEENGRGNFPPRFSGLQFPNYSSELNVNALELDDSALYLCASSFGRLAGVSEQYFGPGTRLTVT.

This clone occurred once. The chain couples TRBV2 to TRBJ2-1; 8 bases align to TRBD1. The length of the CDR3 is 14 residues. Germline CDR1 reads SNHLY; CDR2 reads FYNNEI. The J segment lost 4 bases and the V segment lost 8 bases, leaving 7 bases of the junction unmatched. The CDR3 here is CASGRDRLYNEQFF. The CDR3 region has the DNA TGTGCCAGCGGACGGGACAGGCTTTACAATGAGCAGTTCTTC.

V and J are TRBV30 and TRBJ2-1; 8 bases are a match to TRBD2. V lost 5 bases to trimming and J lost 3 bases; unmatched junction nucleotides: 15. The CDR3 runs to 17 residues. In germline, CDR1 is GTSNPN, CDR2 SVGIG (reference sequence). CDR3 loop: CAWGRGDNPPNYNEQFF. The CDR3 nucleotides are TGTGCCTGGGGGCGGGGGGACAACCCTCCCAACTACAATGAGCAGTTCTTC.

The V call is TRBV6-5, the J call TRBJ1-6; D gene ambiguous. Germline V lookup: CDR1 MNHEY, CDR2 SVGAGI. The length of the CDR3 is 12 residues. V was pared by 6 bases and J by 10 bases, with 10 bases between. The CDR3 region is CASRMLGSPLHF. The CDR3 DNA reads TGTGCCAGCAGAATGCTGGGGTCACCCCTCCACTTT.

The V gene is TRBV19, the J gene TRBJ2-7; perhaps TRBD2 as D (7 bases). Germline values: CDR1 LNHDA, CDR2 SQIVND (reference sequence). The ends were cut back, 0 bases at V and 5 bases at J, with 14 bases in the middle. The CDR3 length is 15 residues. CDR3 nucleotides: TGTGCCAGTAGTATAGATCAGGGGACTACAAACGAGCAGTACTTC. Protein sequence: CASSIDQGTTNEQYF.

The chain combines TRBV11-2 with TRBJ2-5; D remains unclear. V lost 4 bases and J 3 bases, leaving 12 bases between the germline ends. Germline values: CDR1 SGHAT, CDR2 FQNNGV. This CDR3 contains 14 residues. CDR3 residues: CASSSGTRKETQYF. CDR3 nucleotide sequence: TGTGCCAGCAGCTCGGGTACCAGGAAAGAGACCCAGTACTTC. The whole variable domain, filled in from reference TRBV11-2 and TRBJ2-5, reads EAGVAQSPRYKIIEKRQSVAFWCNPISGHATLYWYQQILGQGPKLLIQFQNNGVVDDSQLPKDRFSAERLKGVDSTLKIQPAKLEDSAVYLCASSSGTRKETQYFGPGTRLLVL.

This clone has a handful of counts. The chain recombines TRBV2 with TRBJ2-7; maybe TRBD1 (6 bases). This CDR3 is 15 amino acids long. The V end lost 6 bases, the J end lost 6 bases, and 21 bases lay between the germline ends. The V gene's germline CDR1 is SNHLY and CDR2 FYNNEI. The CDR3 bases are TGTGCCAGCAGGGTGGGGCAGGGGACGGTGGGCGAGCAGTACTTC. It yields the protein CASRVGQGTVGEQYF.

Many counts were recorded for this clone. The chain joins TRBV6-1 to TRBJ1-4, with D possibly being TRBD1 (5 bases). Germline V gene data show CDR1 as MNHNS and CDR2 as SASEGT. V gave up 5 bases and J gave up 5 bases, with 9 bases separating them. The CDR3 length is 13 residues. CDR3 DNA: TGTGCCAGCAGTAAACAGGAGAATGAAAAACTGTTTTTT. Its protein is CASSKQENEKLFF.

This clone showed up just once. The chain recombines TRBV7-9 with TRBJ2-3; unclear D gene. The CDR3 sequence is 17 residues long. Germline CDR1 SEHNR, CDR2 FQNEAQ (reference sequence). The V end lost 2 bases, the J end lost 7 bases, and 22 bases lay between the germline ends. The CDR3 DNA reads TGTGCCAGCAGCTTATCCCGAACTGTAGCCGTCCAACATACGCAGTATTTT. The encoded protein is CASSLSRTVAVQHTQYF. The entire variable domain, with the rest obtained from reference TRBV7-9 and TRBJ2-3, is as follows: DTGVSQNPRHKITKRGQNVTFRCDPISEHNRLYWYRQTLGQGPEFLTYFQNEAQLEKSRLLSDRFSAERPKGSFSTLEIQRTEQGDSAMYLCASSLSRTVAVQHTQYFGPGTRLTVL.

This clone has only a few counts. The chain links TRBV2 to TRBJ1-4, with D perhaps matching TRBD1 (6 bases). The germline CDR1 and CDR2 sequences are SNHLY and FYNNEI. V gave up 6 bases and J gave up 7 bases, with 15 bases separating them. This CDR3 spans 14 amino acids. As DNA, the CDR3 is TGTGCCAGCAGAAACAGGGAAGATAGTGAAAAACTGTTTTTT. Translated, it gives CASRNREDSEKLFF. Looking up the rest from reference TRBV2 and TRBJ1-4 gives the full variable domain: EPEVTQTPSHQVTQMGQEVILRCVPISNHLYFYWYRQILGQKVEFLVSFYNNEISEKSEIFDDQFSVERPDGSNFTLKIRSTKLEDSAMYFCASRNREDSEKLFFGSGTQLSVL.

The V and J genes are TRBV10-3 and TRBJ2-3; the D is unclear. V dropped 6 bases and J dropped 3 bases, with 10 bases sitting between them. The CDR3 is 13 residues long. Germline CDR1 reads ENHRY; CDR2 reads SYGVKD. CDR3 nucleotides: TGTGCCATCAGGCCCCCCAGGACAGATACGCAGTATTTT. Protein product: CAIRPPRTDTQYF.